Listed here are 20 T cell receptor beta chains from one sample, sequenced in a study of blood T cell repertoires in COVID-19. The assay was immunoSEQ multiplex PCR, and TCRdb's table has in-frame clones only and misses some. This sample has about 410,000 clones, with approximately 90% found just once. Sequencing was carried out using peripheral blood. The receptors were gathered from a woman aged 25 to 39 with active or convalescent COVID-19.

The CDR3 spells CASRERGAGYYGYTF. As DNA, the CDR3 is TGTGCCAGCAGGGAGCGTGGGGCAGGGTACTATGGCTACACCTTC. The chain links TRBV5-6 to TRBJ1-2; D perhaps matches TRBD1 (5 bases). The CDR3 length is 15 residues. The V end lost 5 bases, the J end lost 3 bases, and 17 bases lay between the germline ends. Germline V gene data show CDR1 as SGHDT and CDR2 as YYEEEE.

This clone was observed once. The V and J genes are TRBV3-1 (or the pseudogene TRBV3-2) and TRBJ2-5; weak D call: TRBD2 (6 bases). Germline loops: CDR1 LGHDT, CDR2 YNNKEL (reference sequence). The CDR3 sequence is 18 residues long. With 0 bases removed from V and 5 bases from J, the gap between germline ends came to 22 bases. The CDR3 DNA reads TGTGCCAGCAGCCAAGATTATCCGGGGGAGCGGCCCGGGGAGACCCAGTACTTC. It is translated as CASSQDYPGERPGETQYF.

V gene TRBV5-1 combines with J gene TRBJ1-1; 7 bases map to TRBD1. From germline, CDR1 is SGHRS and CDR2 YFSETQ. V dropped 3 bases and J dropped 2; count of bases not matched to a gene: 10. This CDR3 is built from 16 residues. DNA of the CDR3: TGCGCCAGCAGCTATACTGGGACAGAAAAAAACACTGAAGCTTTCTTT. As protein: CASSYTGTEKNTEAFF.

The rearrangement uses TRBV6-5 and TRBJ1-4, with D perhaps matching TRBD1 (6 bases). Germline V lookup: CDR1 MNHEY, CDR2 SVGAGI. The CDR3 has 14 amino acids. Trimming took 4 bases from V and 8 from J, leaving 14 bases between them. CDR3 in amino acids: CASSSQGVGEKLFF. The CDR3 region has the DNA TGTGCCAGCAGTTCACAGGGTGTTGGGGAAAAACTGTTTTTT.

For the CDR3, the DNA is TGCGCCAGCAGCTTGGGAGGCAGCACCGGGGAGCTGTTTTTT. This translates into CASSLGGSTGELFF. The rearrangement links TRBV5-1 to TRBJ2-2; D remains ambiguous. The CDR3 loop spans 14 amino acids. Per the germline V gene, CDR1 is SGHRS and CDR2 is YFSETQ. V gave up 0 bases and J gave up 4 bases, with 7 bases separating them. Filled out from reference TRBV5-1 and TRBJ2-2, the complete variable domain reads KAGVTQTPRYLIKTRGQQVTLSCSPISGHRSVSWYQQTPGQGLQFLFEYFSETQRNKGNFPGRFSGRQFSNSRSEMNVSTLELGDSALYLCASSLGGSTGELFFGEGSRLTVL.

The V gene is TRBV6-5, the J gene TRBJ2-7; 9 bases are a match to TRBD2. The CDR3 has 15 residues. V lost 6 bases and J lost 7; bases outside the gene matches: 13. Germline V CDR1 and CDR2: MNHEY, SVGAGI. The CDR3 coding sequence is TGTGCCAGCAGAGAGGTGGGGACTAGCTCGGGGGAGCAGTACTTC. Translation gives CASREVGTSSGEQYF.

This rearrangement joins TRBV6-5 to TRBJ1-2; 7 positions agree with TRBD1. There are 15 residues in the CDR3. Germline V gene data show CDR1 as MNHEY and CDR2 as SVGAGI. V was pared by 2 bases and J by 2 bases, with 5 bases of the junction left unmatched. The CDR3 region is CASSYGRGGNYGYTF. The DNA for the CDR3 is TGTGCCAGCAGTTACGGGAGAGGGGGCAACTATGGCTACACCTTC.

The CDR3 sequence: CASSQDGSMLAGRRSSYNEQFF. CDR3 sequence (DNA): TGTGCCAGCAGCCAAGATGGAAGCATGCTAGCGGGACGAAGAAGCTCCTACAATGAGCAGTTCTTC. This chain connects TRBV14 to TRBJ2-1; 9 nucleotides line up with TRBD2. Per germline, CDR1 SGHDN and CDR2 FVKESK. This CDR3 has 22 residues. V shed 0 bases, J shed 0 bases, and the junction held 18 bases outside the gene matches.

The sample holds one count of this clone. The V and J genes are TRBV6-5 and TRBJ2-1; D may be TRBD1 (6 bases). Germline V gene data show CDR1 as MNHEY and CDR2 as SVGAGI. Trimming left V 7 bases short and J 0 bases short, with 13 bases between. The CDR3 length is 15 residues. CDR3 residues: CASNGQPGSYNEQFF. In nucleotides, the CDR3 is TGTGCCAGCAACGGACAGCCAGGCTCCTACAATGAGCAGTTCTTC.

The chain carries TRBV19 and TRBJ1-1, with D unresolved. The CDR3 has 12 residues. Trimming took off 6 bases at V and 11 bases at J, with 16 bases between the two ends. Germline values: CDR1 LNHDA, CDR2 SQIVND (reference sequence). The CDR3 region is CASSTLYGGAFF. The CDR3, as DNA: TGTGCCAGTAGCACGCTGTACGGCGGGGCTTTCTTT.

The J gene is TRBJ1-1, the V gene TRBV3-1 (or the pseudogene TRBV3-2), with D perhaps TRBD1 (5 bases). Germline assignment: CDR1 LGHDT and CDR2 YNNKEL (reference sequence). V lost 5 bases and J lost 2, with 18 bases in between. This CDR3 region has 16 residues. The CDR3 nucleotides are TGTGCCAGCAGCTCGATTTCGGACGGACAAAACACTGAAGCTTTCTTT. This sequence encodes CASSSISDGQNTEAFF.

The chain links TRBV12-3 or TRBV12-4 to TRBJ1-5, with D possibly matching TRBD1 (5 bases). The CDR3 covers 13 residues. V was shortened by 0 bases and J by 6 bases, with 6 bases between the two germline ends. The CDR3 DNA sequence: TGTGCCAGCAGTTTAGCGCAGGGTCAGCCCCAGCATTTT. Protein product: CASSLAQGQPQHF.

CDR3 protein: CASMNSGRVAQRYGYTF. CDR3 coding DNA: TGCGCCAGCATGAATTCGGGCAGGGTGGCTCAAAGATATGGCTACACCTTC. The chain links TRBV10-1 to TRBJ1-2; TRBD1 is a possible D gene (5 bases). With 7 bases removed from V and 5 bases from J, the gap between germline ends came to 26 bases. The V gene's germline CDR1 is WNHNN and CDR2 SYGVQD (reference sequence). This CDR3 comprises 17 residues.

The rearrangement joins TRBV29-1 to TRBJ1-2; 7 bases align to TRBD1. V gave up 6 bases and J gave up 6 bases; unmatched junction bases: 1. In germline, CDR1 is SQVTM, CDR2 ANQGSEA. The CDR3 totals 10 residues. The CDR3 DNA is TGCAGCGTGGGGACAGATGGCTACACCTTC. Translation gives CSVGTDGYTF.

The rearrangement links TRBV5-1 to TRBJ1-4; 8 nucleotides align to TRBD1. Germline assignment: CDR1 SGHRS and CDR2 YFSETQ. The V segment lost 0 bases and the J segment 8 bases; nucleotides outside the gene matches: 6. This CDR3 is built from 15 residues. In DNA, the CDR3 is TGCGCCAGCAGCTTGGGGACAGGGAGCGGAGAAAAACTGTTTTTT. It encodes CASSLGTGSGEKLFF.

V usage is TRBV2 and J usage is TRBJ2-1; 11 bases are a match to TRBD2. The germline CDR1 and CDR2 sequences are SNHLY and FYNNEI. The CDR3 extends over 15 amino acids. V lost 8 bases, J lost 4 bases, and 7 bases stayed unmatched. CDR3 sequence: CASGGSSGRYNEQFF. The CDR3 coding sequence is TGTGCCAGCGGGGGGTCTAGCGGGAGGTACAATGAGCAGTTCTTC.

This clone was seen a single time. The chain employs TRBV19 and TRBJ1-4, with TRBD1 as a possible D gene (5 bases). Germline assignment: CDR1 LNHDA and CDR2 SQIVND (reference sequence). V was cut by 2 bases and J by 0 bases, with 13 bases left in between. CDR3 size: 17 residues. The CDR3 sequence: CASSIRSDSTTNEKLFF. DNA for the CDR3: TGTGCCAGTAGTATAAGGTCAGACAGTACAACTAATGAAAAACTGTTTTTT.

This chain links TRBV19 with TRBJ2-7, with D possibly TRBD2 on 6 matching bases. Germline values: CDR1 LNHDA, CDR2 SQIVND (reference sequence). The CDR3 loop spans 14 amino acids. Trimming left V 5 bases short and J 5 bases short, with 16 bases between. The chain's CDR3 is CASSLRAGWNEQYF. For the CDR3, the DNA is TGTGCCAGTAGTCTTAGGGCGGGGTGGAACGAGCAGTACTTC. Combining the CDR3 with reference TRBV19 and TRBJ2-7 gives the whole variable domain DGGITQSPKYLFRKEGQNVTLSCEQNLNHDAMYWYRQDPGQGLRLIYYSQIVNDFQKGDIAEGYSVSREKKESFPLTVTSAQKNPTAFYLCASSLRAGWNEQYFGPGTRLTVT.

The chain has TRBV30 and TRBJ1-4; possibly TRBD1 for D (5 bases). Germline V gene data show CDR1 as GTSNPN and CDR2 as SVGIG (reference sequence). Trimming took off 3 bases at V and 12 bases at J, with 20 bases between the two ends. CDR3 length: 14 residues. The CDR3 spells CAWRDDYTPGELFF. CDR3 in DNA: TGTGCCTGGAGAGACGACTATACACCGGGGGAACTGTTTTTT.

The V gene is TRBV19, the J gene TRBJ2-1; the match to TRBD2 covers 9 bases. V was clipped by 5 bases and J by 7 bases; unmatched bases: 12. The germline V gene has CDR1 LNHDA and CDR2 SQIVND (reference sequence). The CDR3 runs to 16 residues. The DNA for the CDR3 is TGTGCCAGTAGTCCCCGGGGTAGCGGGAGACAAAATGAGCAGTTCTTC. This translates into CASSPRGSGRQNEQFF.